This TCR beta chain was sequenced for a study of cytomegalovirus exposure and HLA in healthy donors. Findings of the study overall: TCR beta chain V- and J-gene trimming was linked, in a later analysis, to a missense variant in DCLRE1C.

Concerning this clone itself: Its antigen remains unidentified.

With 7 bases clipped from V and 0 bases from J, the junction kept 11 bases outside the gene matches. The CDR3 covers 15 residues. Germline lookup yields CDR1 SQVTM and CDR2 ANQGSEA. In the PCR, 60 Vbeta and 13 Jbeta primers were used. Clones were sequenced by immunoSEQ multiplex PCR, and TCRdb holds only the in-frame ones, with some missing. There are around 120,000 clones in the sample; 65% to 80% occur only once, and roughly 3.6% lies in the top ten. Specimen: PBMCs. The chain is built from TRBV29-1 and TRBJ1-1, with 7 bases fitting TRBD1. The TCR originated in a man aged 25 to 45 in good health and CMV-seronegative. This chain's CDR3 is CSARTGGGMNTEAFF. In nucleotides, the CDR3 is TGCAGCGCTCGGACAGGAGGGGGGATGAACACTGAAGCTTTCTTT.